Following are 5 T cell receptor beta chains from one sample sequenced in a study of regulatory T cells in long-lasting Graves disease. As for time point: persistent/refractory GD, antithyroid drugs over 5 years with positive TRAb. From RNA extracted from PBMCs, the TCR library was made. Libraries of TCR beta came from iRepertoire HTBI primers plus Arm-PCR of CDR3 regions. TCRdb recomputed calls from the multiplex PCR reads with MiXCR, one row per CDR3 protein. The sample records about 420,000 distinct CDR3 sequences, 20% to 25% being singletons. The sequencing here drew on peripheral blood mononuclear cells (PBMCs), taken when the disease was refractory, from a patient treated with antithyroid drugs. Source of these receptors: a female donor with Graves disease.

A few counts support this clonotype. The gene calls are TRBV9 and TRBJ2-6; D perhaps matches TRBD2 (5 bases). Germline V gene lookup returns CDR1 SGDLS and CDR2 YYNGEE. Trimming left V 7 bases short and J 0 bases short, with 23 bases between. CDR3 length: 19 amino acids. The CDR3 sequence is CASGIRRDFIASGANVLTF. DNA of the CDR3: TGTGCCAGCGGGATAAGACGGGATTTCATAGCCTCTGGGGCCAACGTCCTGACTTTC.

This clonotype was seen many times. The V gene is TRBV2, the J gene TRBJ2-2; D perhaps matches TRBD1 (6 bases). Trimming left V 9 bases short and J 4 bases short, with 12 bases between. The germline V gene encodes CDR1 SNHLY and CDR2 FYNNEI. The CDR3 contains 13 residues. The CDR3 loop reads CARGGLGTGELFF. DNA for the CDR3: TGTGCCAGAGGGGGTCTGGGCACCGGGGAGCTGTTTTTT.

This chain uses TRBV7-2 with TRBJ2-7; D call uncertain. CDR1 is SGHTA and CDR2 is FQGNSA in the germline V gene. Deletions cut 5 bases from V and 3 bases from J, with 8 bases between. This CDR3 region has 12 residues. CDR3 bases: TGTGCCAGCAGCGACAACAGCTACGAGCAGTACTTC. It is translated as CASSDNSYEQYF.

The rearrangement joins TRBV19 to TRBJ2-2; D might be TRBD1 (6 bases). V was cut by 5 bases and J by 1 base, with 11 bases left in between. Germline lookup yields CDR1 LNHDA and CDR2 SQIVND (reference sequence). The CDR3 totals 15 residues. This CDR3 reads CASSVPTGNTGELFF. Here the CDR3 DNA reads TGTGCCAGTAGTGTCCCGACAGGGAACACCGGGGAGCTGTTTTTT.

This clonotype has at least ten counts. The J gene is TRBJ1-1, the V gene TRBV2; no definite D call. Germline V gives CDR1 SNHLY, CDR2 FYNNEI. CDR3 length equals 12 residues. DNA for the CDR3: TGTGCTACTCAACTGGGCAGCACTGAAGCTTTCTTT. Amino acids: CATQLGSTEAFF.